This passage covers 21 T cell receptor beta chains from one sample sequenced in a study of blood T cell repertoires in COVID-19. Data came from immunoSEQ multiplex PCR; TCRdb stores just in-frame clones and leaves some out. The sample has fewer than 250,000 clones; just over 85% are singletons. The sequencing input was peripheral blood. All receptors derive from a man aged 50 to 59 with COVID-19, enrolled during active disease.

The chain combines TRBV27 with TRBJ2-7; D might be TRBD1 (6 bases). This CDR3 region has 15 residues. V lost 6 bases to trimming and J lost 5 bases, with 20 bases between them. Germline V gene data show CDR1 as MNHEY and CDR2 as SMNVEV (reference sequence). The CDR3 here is CASRRGTLDYHEQYF. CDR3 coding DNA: TGTGCCAGCAGAAGGGGGACGTTAGATTACCACGAGCAGTACTTC.

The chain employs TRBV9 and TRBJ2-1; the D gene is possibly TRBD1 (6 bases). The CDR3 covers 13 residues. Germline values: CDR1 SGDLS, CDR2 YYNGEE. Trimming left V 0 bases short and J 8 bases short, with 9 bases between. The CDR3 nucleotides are TGTGCCAGCAGCGTAGGGGGGCGCGATGAGCAGTTCTTC. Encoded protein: CASSVGGRDEQFF.

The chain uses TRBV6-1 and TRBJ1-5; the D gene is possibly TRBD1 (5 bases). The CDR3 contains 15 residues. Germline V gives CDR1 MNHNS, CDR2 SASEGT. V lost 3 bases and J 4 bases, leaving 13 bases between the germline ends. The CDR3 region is CASSESQGGNQPQHF. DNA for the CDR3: TGTGCCAGCAGTGAGAGTCAGGGAGGGAATCAGCCCCAGCATTTT.

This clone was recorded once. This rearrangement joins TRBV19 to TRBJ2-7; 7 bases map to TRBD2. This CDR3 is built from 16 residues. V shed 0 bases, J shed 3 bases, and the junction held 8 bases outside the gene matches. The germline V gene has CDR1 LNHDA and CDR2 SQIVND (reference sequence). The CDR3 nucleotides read TGTGCCAGTAGTATAGATGGAGCGGGGTTGCGCTACGAGCAGTACTTC. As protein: CASSIDGAGLRYEQYF.

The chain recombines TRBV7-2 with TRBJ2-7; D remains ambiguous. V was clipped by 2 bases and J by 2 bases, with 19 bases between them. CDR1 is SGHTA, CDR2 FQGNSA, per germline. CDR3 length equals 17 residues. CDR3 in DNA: TGTGCCAGCAGCTTAAGAGGTCGCAGCGACGCAACCTACGAGCAGTACTTC. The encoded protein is CASSLRGRSDATYEQYF.

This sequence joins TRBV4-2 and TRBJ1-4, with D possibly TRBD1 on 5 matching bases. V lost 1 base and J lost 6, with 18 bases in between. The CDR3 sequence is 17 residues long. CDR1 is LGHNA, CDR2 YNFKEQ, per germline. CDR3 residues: CASSQVGAGQGYEKLFF. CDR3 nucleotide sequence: TGTGCCAGCAGCCAAGTTGGGGCAGGGCAGGGATATGAAAAACTGTTTTTT.

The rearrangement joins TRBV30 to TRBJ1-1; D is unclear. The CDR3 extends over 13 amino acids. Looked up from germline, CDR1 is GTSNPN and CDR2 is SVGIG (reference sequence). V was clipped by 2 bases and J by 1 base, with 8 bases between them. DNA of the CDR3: TGTGCCTGGAGTCCCCCAGGGAACACTGAAGCTTTCTTT. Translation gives CAWSPPGNTEAFF.

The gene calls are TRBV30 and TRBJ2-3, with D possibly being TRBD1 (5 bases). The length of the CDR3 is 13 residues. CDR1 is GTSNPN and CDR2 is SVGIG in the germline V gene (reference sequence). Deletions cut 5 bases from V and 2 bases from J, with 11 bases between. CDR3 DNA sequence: TGTGCCTGGGCAGGGTCCCTCACAGATACGCAGTATTTT. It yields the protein CAWAGSLTDTQYF.

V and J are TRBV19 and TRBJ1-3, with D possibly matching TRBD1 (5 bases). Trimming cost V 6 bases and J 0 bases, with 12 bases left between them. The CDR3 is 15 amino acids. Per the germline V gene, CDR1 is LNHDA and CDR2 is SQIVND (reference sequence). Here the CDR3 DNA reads TGTGCCAGTAGGGGGCTGAGAAACTCTGGAAACACCATATATTTT. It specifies CASRGLRNSGNTIYF.

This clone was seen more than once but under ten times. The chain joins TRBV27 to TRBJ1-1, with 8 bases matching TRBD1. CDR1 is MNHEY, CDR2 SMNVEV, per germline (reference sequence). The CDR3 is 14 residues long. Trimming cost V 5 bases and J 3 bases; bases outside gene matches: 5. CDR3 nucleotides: TGTGCCAGCAGTCGGACAGGGTGGGACACTGAAGCTTTCTTT. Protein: CASSRTGWDTEAFF.

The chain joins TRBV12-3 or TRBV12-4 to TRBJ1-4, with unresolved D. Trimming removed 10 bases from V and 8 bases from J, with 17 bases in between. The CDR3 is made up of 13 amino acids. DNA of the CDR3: TGTGCCACCCTTACGGGTCCGGGGGAAAAACTGTTTTTT. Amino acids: CATLTGPGEKLFF.

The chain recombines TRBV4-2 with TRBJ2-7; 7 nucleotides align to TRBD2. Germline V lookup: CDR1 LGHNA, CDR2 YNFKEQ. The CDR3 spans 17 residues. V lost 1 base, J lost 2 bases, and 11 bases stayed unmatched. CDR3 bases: TGTGCCAGCAGCCAAGGAGTTATGGGGGGACTAACCTACGAGCAGTACTTC. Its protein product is CASSQGVMGGLTYEQYF.

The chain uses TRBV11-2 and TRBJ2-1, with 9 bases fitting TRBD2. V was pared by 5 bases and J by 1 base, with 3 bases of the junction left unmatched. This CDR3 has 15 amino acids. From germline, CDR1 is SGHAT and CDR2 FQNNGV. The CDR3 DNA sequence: TGTGCCAGCAGCCCACTAGCGGGTTCCTACAATGAGCAGTTCTTC. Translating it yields CASSPLAGSYNEQFF.

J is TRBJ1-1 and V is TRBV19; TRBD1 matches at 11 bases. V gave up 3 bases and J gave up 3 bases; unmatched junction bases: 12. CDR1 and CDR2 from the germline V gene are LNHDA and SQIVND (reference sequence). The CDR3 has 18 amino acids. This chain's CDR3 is CASSMFSIGGQGDTEAFF. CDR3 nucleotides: TGTGCCAGTAGTATGTTTTCAATTGGGGGACAGGGGGACACTGAAGCTTTCTTT.

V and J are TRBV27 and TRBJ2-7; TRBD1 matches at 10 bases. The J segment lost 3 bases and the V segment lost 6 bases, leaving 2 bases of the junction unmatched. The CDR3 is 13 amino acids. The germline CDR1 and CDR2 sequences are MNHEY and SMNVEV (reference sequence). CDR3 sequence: CASSWDRGYEQYF. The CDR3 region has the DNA TGTGCCAGCAGCTGGGACAGGGGCTACGAGCAGTACTTC.

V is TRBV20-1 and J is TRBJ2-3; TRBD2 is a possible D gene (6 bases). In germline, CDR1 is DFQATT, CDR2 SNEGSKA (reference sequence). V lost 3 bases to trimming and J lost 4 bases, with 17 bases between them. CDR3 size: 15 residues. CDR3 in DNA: TGCAGTGCTAGTAGCCCCGGGACTCTTTCAGATACGCAGTATTTT. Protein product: CSASSPGTLSDTQYF.

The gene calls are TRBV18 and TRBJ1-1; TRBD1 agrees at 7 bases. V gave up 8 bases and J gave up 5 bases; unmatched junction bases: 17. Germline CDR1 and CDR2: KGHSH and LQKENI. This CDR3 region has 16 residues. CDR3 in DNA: TGTGCCAGCACAATTACTAAGGCAGGGGGAAGTACTGAAGCTTTCTTT. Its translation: CASTITKAGGSTEAFF.

This CDR3 is CASSHAADREIPNYGYTF. DNA for the CDR3: TGCGCCAGCAGCCATGCCGCGGACAGGGAGATTCCTAACTATGGCTACACCTTC. The chain uses TRBV4-3 and TRBJ1-2; 8 bases map to TRBD1. This CDR3 comprises 18 residues. The V gene's germline CDR1 is LGHNA and CDR2 YSLEER. Trimming removed 3 bases from V and 0 bases from J; junction bases left unmatched: 12.

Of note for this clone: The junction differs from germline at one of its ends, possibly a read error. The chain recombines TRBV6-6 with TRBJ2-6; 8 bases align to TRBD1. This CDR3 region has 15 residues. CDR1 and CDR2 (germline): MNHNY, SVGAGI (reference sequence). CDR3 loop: CASSYPEGQDQKKVF. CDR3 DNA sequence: TGTGCCAGCAGTTACCCCGAGGGACAGGACCAGAAAAAGGTTTTC.

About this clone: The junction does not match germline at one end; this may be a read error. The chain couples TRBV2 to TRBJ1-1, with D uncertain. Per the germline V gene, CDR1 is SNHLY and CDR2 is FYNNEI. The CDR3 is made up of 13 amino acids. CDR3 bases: TGTGCCGGCAGTGAACCGTGGAACACTGAAGCTTTCTTT. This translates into CAGSEPWNTEAFF.

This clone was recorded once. CDR3 in amino acids: CASSQGQGATSGNTIYF. Here the CDR3 DNA reads TGTGCCAGCAGCCAGGGACAGGGGGCGACCTCTGGAAACACCATATATTTT. This chain connects TRBV3-1 (or the pseudogene TRBV3-2) to TRBJ1-3, with TRBD1 identical over 12 bases. Trimming took 3 bases from V and 0 from J; bases not matched to a gene: 3. The germline gives CDR1 LGHDT, CDR2 YNNKEL (reference sequence). The length of the CDR3 is 17 residues.